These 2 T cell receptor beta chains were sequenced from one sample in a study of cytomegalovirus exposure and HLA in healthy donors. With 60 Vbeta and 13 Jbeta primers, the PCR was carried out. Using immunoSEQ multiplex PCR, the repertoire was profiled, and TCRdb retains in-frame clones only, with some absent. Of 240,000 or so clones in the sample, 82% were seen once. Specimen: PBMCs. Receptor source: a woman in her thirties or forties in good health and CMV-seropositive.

The CDR3 sequence is CASSPGQGTSYGYTF. CDR3 bases: TGTGCCAGTAGTCCAGGACAGGGGACTAGCTATGGCTACACCTTC. The chain links TRBV19 to TRBJ1-2; 9 bases line up with TRBD1. Germline lookup yields CDR1 LNHDA and CDR2 SQIVND (reference sequence). The CDR3 is 15 amino acids. Losses at the gene ends were 5 bases for V and 4 bases for J; bases not matched to a gene: 8.

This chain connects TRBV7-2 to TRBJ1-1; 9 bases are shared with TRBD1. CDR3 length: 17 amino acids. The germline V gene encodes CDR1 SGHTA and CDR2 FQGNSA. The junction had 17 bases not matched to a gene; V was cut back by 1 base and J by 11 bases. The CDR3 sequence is CASSLGARTGAASRAFF. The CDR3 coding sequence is TGTGCCAGCAGCTTAGGAGCGAGGACAGGGGCGGCGAGTCGGGCTTTCTTT.